The 7 T cell receptor beta chains reported below all come from one sample, sequenced in a study of blood T cell repertoires in COVID-19. The protocol was immunoSEQ multiplex PCR, while the TCRdb copy is restricted to in-frame clones and leaves out a portion. The sample has more than 45,000 clones, more than 85% seen once; the top ten hold 8.5% to 10%. The sample consisted of peripheral blood. The source of these receptors is a woman of 80 years or more with acute or convalescent COVID-19.

The chain combines TRBV21-1 with TRBJ2-7; TRBD1, the table's D call, was not compared with the DNA. TRBV21-1 is a pseudogene segment. The CDR3 spans 17 residues. CDR3 in DNA: TGTGCCAGCAGCAAACTCCCAGCTGGGGCTAGAAGGTACGAGCAGTACTTC. Protein: CASSKLPAGARRYEQYF.

The genes are TRBV3-1 (or the pseudogene TRBV3-2) and TRBJ1-1, with D possibly TRBD1 on 5 matching bases. Trimming left V 6 bases short and J 6 bases short, with 17 bases between. This CDR3 has 14 amino acids. CDR1 is LGHDT, CDR2 YNNKEL, per germline (reference sequence). Here the CDR3 reads CASRSSVGGAEAFF. Written as DNA, the CDR3 is TGTGCCAGCAGATCCTCAGTCGGGGGGGCTGAAGCTTTCTTT.

The chain is built from TRBV5-1 and TRBJ2-1; TRBD2 matches 8 bases. V was pared by 4 bases and J by 3 bases, with 15 bases of the junction left unmatched. The V gene's germline CDR1 is SGHRS and CDR2 YFSETQ. There are 18 residues in the CDR3. CDR3 in amino acids: CASSDRSGKGSRYNEQFF. The CDR3 DNA follows: TGCGCCAGCAGCGATCGTAGCGGGAAGGGGTCCCGCTACAATGAGCAGTTCTTC. The full variable domain, its missing parts supplied by reference TRBV5-1 and TRBJ2-1, is KAGVTQTPRYLIKTRGQQVTLSCSPISGHRSVSWYQQTPGQGLQFLFEYFSETQRNKGNFPGRFSGRQFSNSRSEMNVSTLELGDSALYLCASSDRSGKGSRYNEQFFGPGTRLTVL.

This sequence joins TRBV7-2 and TRBJ2-1; a possible D gene is TRBD2 (6 bases). CDR1 and CDR2 from the germline V gene are SGHTA and FQGNSA. This CDR3 region has 16 residues. V was shortened by 1 base and J by 0 bases, with 10 bases between the two germline ends. CDR3: CASSLDRGTSYNEQFF. In DNA, the CDR3 is TGTGCCAGCAGCTTAGATCGGGGGACCTCCTACAATGAGCAGTTCTTC.

The chain has TRBV5-1 and TRBJ2-3; 7 nucleotides line up with TRBD2. This CDR3 has 17 amino acids. J gave up 1 base and V 4 bases, and 12 bases lay outside the gene matches. Per the germline V gene, CDR1 is SGHRS and CDR2 is YFSETQ. CDR3 DNA sequence: TGCGCCAGCAGCGCAAGAAGCCTAGCGGCTCGCACAGATACGCAGTATTTT. Encoded protein: CASSARSLAARTDTQYF. Full variable domain (missing parts from reference TRBV5-1 and TRBJ2-3): KAGVTQTPRYLIKTRGQQVTLSCSPISGHRSVSWYQQTPGQGLQFLFEYFSETQRNKGNFPGRFSGRQFSNSRSEMNVSTLELGDSALYLCASSARSLAARTDTQYFGPGTRLTVL.

The chain couples TRBV7-2 to TRBJ2-7, with 13 nucleotides matching TRBD2. Germline CDR1 is SGHTA and CDR2 is FQGNSA. The J segment lost 9 bases and the V segment lost 5 bases, leaving 7 bases of the junction unmatched. The CDR3 runs 14 residues. CDR3 DNA: TGTGCCAGCAGCCCCGGACTAGCGGGAGTTGGGCAGTACTTC. Protein: CASSPGLAGVGQYF. Drawing the rest from reference TRBV7-2 and TRBJ2-7, the complete variable domain is GAGVSQSPSNKVTEKGKDVELRCDPISGHTALYWYRQSLGQGLEFLIYFQGNSAPDKSGLPSDRFSAERTGGSVSTLTIQRTQQEDSAVYLCASSPGLAGVGQYFGPGTRLTVT.

The chain couples TRBV5-8 to TRBJ1-4; 9 positions match TRBD1. The V and J ends lost 4 bases and 6 bases, in that order; junction bases with no gene match: 7. The CDR3 loop spans 15 amino acids. Germline CDR1 reads SGHTS; CDR2 reads YDEGEE. Here the CDR3 DNA reads TGTGCCAGCAGCCGGTTCCGACAGGGGGATGAAAAACTGTTTTTT. As protein: CASSRFRQGDEKLFF.